One sample yielded the 9 T cell receptor beta chains listed below, sequenced in a study of blood T cells in healthy people across ages. Through a sample-barcoded 5' primer and a J-beta primer mix, a second PCR was run for roughly 6 to 12 cycles. TCRdb used MiXCR to reprocess the 5' RACE reads, holding one entry per CDR3 protein. Found here are over 700,000 distinct CDR3 sequences, roughly 25% of them singletons; the top ten hold 8% to 10%. In addition, the sample was reused for a study of T cells of mothers and their children.

Sequenced: blood. These receptors all come from a boy between 10 and 17 years old in good health.

This clonotype came up a few times. V and J are TRBV2 and TRBJ2-3; D could derive from TRBD1 or TRBD2 (5 bases each). Germline CDR1 SNHLY, CDR2 FYNNEI. The germline V and J ends were trimmed by 1 base and 7 bases, with 21 bases remaining between them. This CDR3 is 17 amino acids long. DNA of the CDR3: TGTGCCAGCAGTGAAGACCCCCGGGCCACGGGGCACCATACGCAGTATTTT. The encoded protein is CASSEDPRATGHHTQYF.

For the CDR3, the DNA is TGCAGCGTTGTACGGCAGGGGGCCGGAGAGACCCAGTACTTC. Amino acid sequence: CSVVRQGAGETQYF. This sequence joins TRBV29-1 and TRBJ2-5, with 8 bases matching TRBD1. CDR1 is SQVTM and CDR2 is ANQGSEA in the germline V gene. V lost 4 bases and J lost 4; bases outside the gene matches: 8. The CDR3 is 14 residues long.

The CDR3 spells CSVNTGGDTEAFF. The DNA of the CDR3 is TGCAGCGTAAACACAGGAGGAGACACTGAAGCTTTCTTT. The J gene is TRBJ1-1, the V gene TRBV29-1, with D tentatively TRBD1 (5 bases). The V gene's germline CDR1 is SQVTM and CDR2 ANQGSEA. V lost 6 bases, J lost 3 bases, and 14 bases lay in between. This CDR3 is built from 13 residues. Together with reference TRBV29-1 and TRBJ1-1, the CDR3 gives the full variable domain: SAVISQKPSRDICQRGTSLTIQCQVDSQVTMMFWYRQQPGQSLTLIATANQGSEATYESGFVIDKFPISRPNLTFSTLTVSNMSPEDSSIYLCSVNTGGDTEAFFGQGTRLTVV.

This chain connects TRBV7-9 to TRBJ1-2; TRBD1 agrees at 10 bases. Germline assignment: CDR1 SEHNR and CDR2 FQNEAQ (reference sequence). V gave up 2 bases and J gave up 6 bases; unmatched junction bases: 9. This CDR3 spans 16 amino acids. CDR3 sequence reads: CASSLYSGTGEDGYTF. The CDR3 DNA reads as TGTGCCAGCAGCTTATACTCCGGGACAGGGGAAGATGGCTACACCTTC.

V usage is TRBV27 and J usage is TRBJ1-5; TRBD1 might be the D (5 bases). The V and J ends lost 6 bases and 0 bases respectively, with 12 bases between them. CDR3 length: 15 amino acids. Germline V gene lookup returns CDR1 MNHEY and CDR2 SMNVEV (reference sequence). The CDR3 reads CASSPRGNSNQPQHF. As DNA, the CDR3 is TGTGCCAGCAGCCCTAGGGGAAATAGCAATCAGCCCCAGCATTTT.

This clonotype was recorded many times. V gene TRBV7-9 combines with J gene TRBJ2-5; TRBD2 might be the D (5 bases). This CDR3 has 15 residues. Trimming pared 5 bases from V and 1 base from J, leaving 14 bases between. Germline lookup yields CDR1 SEHNR and CDR2 FQNEAQ (reference sequence). In DNA, the CDR3 is TGTGCCAGCAGCCATCGTCGGGGTGTCCAAGAGACCCAGTACTTC. This gives the protein CASSHRRGVQETQYF.

The chain combines TRBV5-6 with TRBJ1-6; D ambiguous. Germline assignment: CDR1 SGHDT and CDR2 YYEEEE. This CDR3 region has 12 residues. Trimming left V 0 bases short and J 10 bases short, with 5 bases between. The CDR3 coding sequence is TGTGCCAGCAGCTTGGCCCCCTCACCCCTCCACTTT. Its protein product is CASSLAPSPLHF. Together with reference TRBV5-6 and TRBJ1-6, the CDR3 gives the full variable domain: DAGVTQSPTHLIKTRGQQVTLRCSPKSGHDTVSWYQQALGQGPQFIFQYYEEEERQRGNFPDRFSGHQFPNYSSELNVNALLLGDSALYLCASSLAPSPLHFGNGTRLTVT.

This clonotype has more than one count but fewer than ten. This chain connects TRBV11-2 to TRBJ1-2; D not certain. This CDR3 is 14 amino acids long. CDR1 and CDR2 (germline): SGHAT, FQNNGV. Between the trimmed V and J ends, which lost 5 bases and 4 bases, there was a span of 14 bases. CDR3 sequence reads: CASSPPRQTYGYTF. The CDR3 DNA reads TGTGCCAGCAGCCCCCCCCGCCAGACCTATGGCTACACCTTC.

This clonotype was found a few times. The chain recombines TRBV4-3 with TRBJ2-3; 7 bases are shared with TRBD2. This CDR3 is 13 amino acids long. J gave up 10 bases and V 4 bases, and 8 bases lay outside the gene matches. Germline loops: CDR1 LGHNA, CDR2 YSLEER. The CDR3 sequence: CASSPGAGEPQYF. CDR3 bases: TGCGCCAGCAGCCCAGGCGCGGGGGAGCCGCAGTATTTT.